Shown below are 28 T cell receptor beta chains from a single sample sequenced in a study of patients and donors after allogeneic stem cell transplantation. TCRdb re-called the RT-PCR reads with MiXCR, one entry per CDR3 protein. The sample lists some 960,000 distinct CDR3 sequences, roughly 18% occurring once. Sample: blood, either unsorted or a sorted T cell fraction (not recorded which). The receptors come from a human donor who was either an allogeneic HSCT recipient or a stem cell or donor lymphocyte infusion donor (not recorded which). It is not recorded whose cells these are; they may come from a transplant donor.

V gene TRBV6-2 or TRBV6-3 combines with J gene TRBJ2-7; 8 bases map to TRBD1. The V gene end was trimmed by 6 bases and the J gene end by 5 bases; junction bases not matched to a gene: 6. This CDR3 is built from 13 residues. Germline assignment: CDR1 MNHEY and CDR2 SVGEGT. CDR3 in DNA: TGTGCCAGCAGGGTGGACAGGGCCAACGAGCAGTACTTC. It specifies CASRVDRANEQYF.

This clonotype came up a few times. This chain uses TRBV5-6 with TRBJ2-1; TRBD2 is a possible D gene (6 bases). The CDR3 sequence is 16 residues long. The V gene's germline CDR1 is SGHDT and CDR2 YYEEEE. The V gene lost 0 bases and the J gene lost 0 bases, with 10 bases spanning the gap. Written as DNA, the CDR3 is TGTGCCAGCAGCTTGGCCAGCGGGTTCTCCTACAATGAGCAGTTCTTC. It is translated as CASSLASGFSYNEQFF.

CDR3 bases: TGTGCCAGCAGCTTGGCCCCGGGGGTGGGAGCTTTCTTT. Protein product: CASSLAPGVGAFF. The chain employs TRBV5-6 and TRBJ1-1, with D possibly matching TRBD1 (5 bases). The germline V and J ends were trimmed by 0 bases and 10 bases, with 13 bases remaining between them. The CDR3 loop spans 13 amino acids. Germline-derived CDR1 and CDR2 are SGHDT and YYEEEE.

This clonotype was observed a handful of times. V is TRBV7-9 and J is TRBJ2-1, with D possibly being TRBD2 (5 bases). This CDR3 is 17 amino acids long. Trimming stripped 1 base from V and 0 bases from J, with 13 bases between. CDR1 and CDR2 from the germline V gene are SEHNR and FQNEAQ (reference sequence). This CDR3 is CASSLGGFPSSYNEQFF. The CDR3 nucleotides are TGTGCCAGCAGCTTAGGCGGGTTCCCCAGCTCCTACAATGAGCAGTTCTTC.

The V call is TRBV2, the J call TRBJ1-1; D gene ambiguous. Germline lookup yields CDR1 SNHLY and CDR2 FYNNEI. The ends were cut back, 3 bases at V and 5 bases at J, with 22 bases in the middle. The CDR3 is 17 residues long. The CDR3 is CASSDNRGRSRTTEAFF. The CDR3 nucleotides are TGTGCCAGCAGTGATAACAGAGGCCGGTCCCGAACGACTGAAGCTTTCTTT.

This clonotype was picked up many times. In DNA, the CDR3 is TGTGCCAGCAGCTCAAGCGGGGGCCAAATACAATACAATGAGCAGTTCTTC. Translating it yields CASSSSGGQIQYNEQFF. V gene TRBV9 combines with J gene TRBJ2-1; 8 nucleotides match TRBD2. CDR1 and CDR2 from the germline V gene are SGDLS and YYNGEE. The CDR3 has 17 residues. After removal of 4 bases from V and 4 bases from J, the junction contained 13 bases not matched to a gene.

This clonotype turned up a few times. The CDR3: CATVQELPQGNEQFF. CDR3 sequence (DNA): TGTGCCACCGTTCAGGAACTTCCTCAGGGCAATGAGCAGTTCTTC. The V call is TRBV15, the J call TRBJ2-1; perhaps TRBD1 as D (5 bases). CDR3 length: 15 residues. Between the trimmed V and J ends, which lost 8 bases and 6 bases, there was a span of 20 bases. CDR1 is LNHNV and CDR2 is YYDKDF in the germline V gene (reference sequence).

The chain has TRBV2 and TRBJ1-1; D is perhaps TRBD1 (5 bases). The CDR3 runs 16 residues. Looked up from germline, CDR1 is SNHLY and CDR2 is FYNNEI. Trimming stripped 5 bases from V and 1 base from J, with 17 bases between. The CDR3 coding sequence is TGTGCCAGCAGTTATAACGCCAGGGAAACGAACACTGAAGCTTTCTTT. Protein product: CASSYNARETNTEAFF.

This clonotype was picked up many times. Written as DNA, the CDR3 is TGTGCCAGCAGTCCTCGGAGGGGAGCTTTCTTT. This gives the protein CASSPRRGAFF. The chain carries TRBV12-3 or TRBV12-4 and TRBJ1-1; TRBD1 is a possible D gene (5 bases). The V gene lost 5 bases and the J gene lost 10 bases, with 11 bases spanning the gap. This CDR3 contains 11 residues.

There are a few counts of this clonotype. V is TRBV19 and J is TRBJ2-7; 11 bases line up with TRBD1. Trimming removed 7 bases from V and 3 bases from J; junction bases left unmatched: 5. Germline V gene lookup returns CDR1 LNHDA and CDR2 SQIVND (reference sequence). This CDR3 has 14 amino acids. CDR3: CASNRGTGGYEQYF. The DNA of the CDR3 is TGTGCCAGTAACCGCGGGACAGGGGGCTACGAGCAGTACTTC.

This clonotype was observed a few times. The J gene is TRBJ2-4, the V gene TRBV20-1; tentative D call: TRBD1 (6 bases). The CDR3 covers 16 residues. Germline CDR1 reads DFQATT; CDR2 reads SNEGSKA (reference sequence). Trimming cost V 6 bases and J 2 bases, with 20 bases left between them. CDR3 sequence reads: CSATRPTGYPKNIQYF. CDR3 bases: TGCAGTGCGACAAGACCCACAGGGTATCCCAAAAACATTCAGTACTTC.

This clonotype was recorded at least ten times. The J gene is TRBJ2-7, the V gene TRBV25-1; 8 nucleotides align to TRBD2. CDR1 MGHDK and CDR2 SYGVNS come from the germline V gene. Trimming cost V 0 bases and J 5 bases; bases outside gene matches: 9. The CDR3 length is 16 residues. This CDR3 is CASSEYGTSGNHEQYF. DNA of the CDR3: TGTGCCAGCAGTGAATATGGTACTAGCGGTAACCACGAGCAGTACTTC.

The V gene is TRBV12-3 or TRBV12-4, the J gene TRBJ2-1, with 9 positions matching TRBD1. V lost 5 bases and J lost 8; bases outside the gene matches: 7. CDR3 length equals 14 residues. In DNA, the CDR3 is TGTGCCAGCAGTCAAGGGACAGGGCGGGATGAGCAGTTCTTC. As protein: CASSQGTGRDEQFF.

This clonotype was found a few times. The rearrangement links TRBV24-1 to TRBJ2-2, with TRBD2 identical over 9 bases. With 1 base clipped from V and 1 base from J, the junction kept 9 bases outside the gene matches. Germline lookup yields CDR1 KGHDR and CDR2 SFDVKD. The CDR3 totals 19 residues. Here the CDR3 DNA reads TGTGCCACCAGTGATTTTGCGACCCTTAGCGGGAGGAACACCGGGGAGCTGTTTTTT. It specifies CATSDFATLSGRNTGELFF.

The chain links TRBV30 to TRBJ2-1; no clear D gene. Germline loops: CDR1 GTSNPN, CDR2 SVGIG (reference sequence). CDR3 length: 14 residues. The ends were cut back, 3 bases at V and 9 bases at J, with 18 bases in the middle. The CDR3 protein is CAWSASGLSVEQFF. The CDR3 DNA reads TGTGCCTGGAGCGCCTCCGGGTTATCCGTTGAGCAGTTCTTC.

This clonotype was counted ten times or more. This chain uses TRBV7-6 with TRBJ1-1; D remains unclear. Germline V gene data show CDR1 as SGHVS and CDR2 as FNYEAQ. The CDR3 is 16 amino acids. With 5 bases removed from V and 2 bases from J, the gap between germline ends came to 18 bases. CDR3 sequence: CASSQIPGIGNTEAFF. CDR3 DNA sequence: TGTGCCAGCAGCCAGATACCGGGGATCGGAAACACTGAAGCTTTCTTT.

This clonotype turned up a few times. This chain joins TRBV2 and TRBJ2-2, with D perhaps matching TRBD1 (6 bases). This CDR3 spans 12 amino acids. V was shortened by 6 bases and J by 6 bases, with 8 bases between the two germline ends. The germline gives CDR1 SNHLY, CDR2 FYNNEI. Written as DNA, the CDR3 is TGTGCCAGCAGGAACAGGGCCGGGGAGCTGTTTTTT. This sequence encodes CASRNRAGELFF.

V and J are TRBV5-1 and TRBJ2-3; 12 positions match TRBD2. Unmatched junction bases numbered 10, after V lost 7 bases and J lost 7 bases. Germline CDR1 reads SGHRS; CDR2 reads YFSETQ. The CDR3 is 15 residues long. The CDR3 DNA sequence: TGCGCCAGCCGCCCTAGCGGGGGGGCCGTGAATACGCAGTATTTT. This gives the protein CASRPSGGAVNTQYF.

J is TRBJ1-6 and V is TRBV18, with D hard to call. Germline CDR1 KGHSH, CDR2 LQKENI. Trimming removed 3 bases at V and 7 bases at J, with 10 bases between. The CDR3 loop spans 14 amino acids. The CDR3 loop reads CASSPSSENSPLHF. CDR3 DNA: TGTGCCAGCTCACCCTCGAGTGAAAATTCACCCCTCCACTTT.

The CDR3 spells CASNRLAGGSTDTQYF. Written as DNA, the CDR3 is TGTGCCAGCAACAGACTAGCGGGGGGGAGCACAGATACGCAGTATTTT. The J gene is TRBJ2-3, the V gene TRBV9; the match to TRBD2 covers 14 bases. With 6 bases clipped from V and 0 bases from J, the junction kept 3 bases outside the gene matches. Germline CDR1 is SGDLS and CDR2 is YYNGEE. The CDR3 contains 16 residues.

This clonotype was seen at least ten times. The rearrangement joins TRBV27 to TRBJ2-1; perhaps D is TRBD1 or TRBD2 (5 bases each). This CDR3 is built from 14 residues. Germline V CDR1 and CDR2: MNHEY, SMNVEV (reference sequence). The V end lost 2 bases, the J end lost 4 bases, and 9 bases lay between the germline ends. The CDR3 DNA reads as TGTGCCAGCAGTTTAAGTTGGGGGTACAATGAGCAGTTCTTC. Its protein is CASSLSWGYNEQFF.

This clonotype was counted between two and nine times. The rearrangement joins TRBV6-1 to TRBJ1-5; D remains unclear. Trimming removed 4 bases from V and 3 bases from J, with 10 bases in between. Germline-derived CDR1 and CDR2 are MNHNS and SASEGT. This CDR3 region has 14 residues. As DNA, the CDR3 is TGTGCCAGCAGTGGTGGCAGCCACAATCAGCCCCAGCATTTT. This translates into CASSGGSHNQPQHF.

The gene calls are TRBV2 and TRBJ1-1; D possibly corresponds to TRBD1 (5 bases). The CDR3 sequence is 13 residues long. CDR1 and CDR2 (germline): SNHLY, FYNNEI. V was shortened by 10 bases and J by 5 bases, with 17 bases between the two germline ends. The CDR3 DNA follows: TGTGCCACCATAGGGACCCTAGGGACTGAAGCTTTCTTT. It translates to CATIGTLGTEAFF.

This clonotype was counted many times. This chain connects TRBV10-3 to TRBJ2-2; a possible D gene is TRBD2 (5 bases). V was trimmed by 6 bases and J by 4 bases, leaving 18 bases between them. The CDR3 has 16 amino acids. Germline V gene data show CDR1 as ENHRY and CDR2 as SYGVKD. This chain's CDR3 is CAIRNQREGSTGELFF. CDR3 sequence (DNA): TGTGCCATCAGAAACCAGAGGGAAGGAAGCACCGGGGAGCTGTTTTTT.

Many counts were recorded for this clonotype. The CDR3 loop reads CASSLRGDQPQHF. The CDR3 DNA sequence: TGTGCCAGCAGCTTACGCGGAGATCAGCCCCAGCATTTT. The gene calls are TRBV7-2 and TRBJ1-5, with D uncertain. The V gene lost 2 bases and the J gene lost 5 bases, with 7 bases spanning the gap. The CDR3 covers 13 residues. The germline CDR1 and CDR2 sequences are SGHTA and FQGNSA.

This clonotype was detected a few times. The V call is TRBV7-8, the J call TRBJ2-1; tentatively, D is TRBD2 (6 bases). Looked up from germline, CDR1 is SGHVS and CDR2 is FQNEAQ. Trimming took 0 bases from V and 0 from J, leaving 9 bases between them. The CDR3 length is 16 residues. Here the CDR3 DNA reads TGTGCCAGCAGCTTAGCGCTGGGACTCTCCTACAATGAGCAGTTCTTC. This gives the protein CASSLALGLSYNEQFF. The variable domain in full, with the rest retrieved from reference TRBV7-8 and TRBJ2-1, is GAGVSQSPRYKVAKRGQDVALRCDPISGHVSLFWYQQALGQGPEFLTYFQNEAQLDKSGLPSDRFFAERPEGSVSTLKIQRTQQEDSAVYLCASSLALGLSYNEQFFGPGTRLTVL.

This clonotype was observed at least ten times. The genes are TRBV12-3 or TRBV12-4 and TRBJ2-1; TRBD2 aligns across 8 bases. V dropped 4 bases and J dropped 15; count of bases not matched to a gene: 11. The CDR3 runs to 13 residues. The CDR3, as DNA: TGTGCCAGCAGTTCTAGCGGGCCCCCCCGGCTGTTCTTC. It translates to CASSSSGPPRLFF.

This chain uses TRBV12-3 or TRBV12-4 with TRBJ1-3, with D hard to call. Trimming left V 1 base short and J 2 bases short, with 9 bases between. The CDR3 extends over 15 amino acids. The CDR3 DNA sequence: TGTGCCAGCAGTTTAGTTGAGGCGGCTGGAAACACCATATATTTT. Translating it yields CASSLVEAAGNTIYF.